The clone carrying this T cell receptor (beta chain) was detected a few times. This sample stems from a study of blood T cell repertoires in COVID-19. Whole-study context: Donors in the United States, Italy and Spain gave samples during acute or convalescent COVID-19.

Here immunoSEQ multiplex PCR was the method, and the copy in TCRdb shows in-frame clones only, minus some. The sample has 150,000 to 200,000 clones; 70% to 90% are singletons. Trimming at V came to 2 bases and at J to 7 bases, leaving 10 bases not matched to a gene. Germline V lookup: CDR1 SGHAT, CDR2 FQNNGV. The CDR3 has 16 residues. This TCR came from an elderly woman in a cohort sampled during active or convalescent COVID-19. Sequenced: peripheral blood. This chain joins TRBV11-2 and TRBJ2-3, with 9 bases identical to TRBD2. The chain's CDR3 is CASSLSLLAGSYTQYF. The CDR3 DNA reads TGTGCCAGCAGCTTAAGTTTGCTAGCGGGAAGCTATACGCAGTATTTT. The variable domain in full, with the rest retrieved from reference TRBV11-2 and TRBJ2-3, is EAGVAQSPRYKIIEKRQSVAFWCNPISGHATLYWYQQILGQGPKLLIQFQNNGVVDDSQLPKDRFSAERLKGVDSTLKIQPAKLEDSAVYLCASSLSLLAGSYTQYFGPGTRLTVL.